The entry that follows covers one TCR beta chain sequence. Its antigen has not been determined. No base-level quality is on record; no much larger clone is a single base apart. The 40 or so donors, aged about 6 to 95 years, were systemically healthy Caucasian individuals from Russia. Each donor gave around 9.8 milliliters of peripheral blood, collected into EDTA-treated Vacutainer tubes. PBMCs were isolated by Ficoll-Paque density-gradient centrifugation, with at least 6.5 million obtained per sample. Total RNA was extracted from PBMCs with Trizol reagent, with at least 6 micrograms obtained per sample. For every donor, an aliquot of PBMCs went through flow cytometry to measure the percentages of naive CD45RAhigh/CD27high T cells. Preparation of the library involved 5' RACE. Instrument on record: Illumina HiSeq 2500. A second PCR of about 6 to 11 cycles was performed with a sample-barcoded 5' primer and a J-beta primer mix. A unique molecular identifier was introduced onto each TCR beta cDNA molecule by a template-switch 5' adaptor carrying 12 random nucleotides. Each sample yielded at least 2.5 million CDR3-containing paired-end reads. All of the RNA was converted into first-strand cDNA using the Mint cDNA synthesis kit, with a TRBC-specific oligonucleotide serving as the primer. After uracil-DNA glycosylase treatment, a first 18-cycle PCR used universal primers M1SS and BC2_uni_R on all cDNA. The source study handled its data this way. For normalization, 1 million high-quality reads, each with a distinct molecular identifier, were randomly selected from each sample. Reads sharing molecular identifiers were discarded rather than binned into consensus sequences. MiTCR, set to a Q25 quality threshold and the strictest error-elimination algorithm, was used for CDR3 identification, clonotype clustering and error correction. A nonparametric unseen species model with Euler transformation was used to estimate lower-bound total TCR beta diversity. Using fastp trimming at Q25 and MiXCR clonotype assembly, TCRdb reanalyzed the public sequencing data and kept in-frame beta chains. Each entry is one CDR3 protein sequence, shown with its most common DNA and genes. The V and J calls and clone size come from TCRdb's table, not from the authors' own analysis. This sample lists some 1,000,000 distinct CDR3 sequences; 25% were detected once. Together, the top ten hold less than 0.85% of the sample.

This entry is derived from a study of blood T cells in healthy people across ages (dated by TCRdb to the mid-2010s). Looking at the study overall: In model experiments, template switching captured about one uniquely barcoded TCR beta cDNA molecule for every two T cells. Two additional independent replicas of 1 million unique cDNA reads from the same blood draw were analyzed for two donors (one aged 18 to 30 and one aged 80 or older). Age-related changes in TCR beta repertoire diversity were measured in the study by deep sequencing normalized with unique cDNA molecular identifiers. The donors were divided into four age groups: young (average approximately 17 years), middle-aged (almost 40), aged (about 60) and long-lived (roughly 86). What the study reported, not specific to this receptor: Compared with the aged group, the long-lived group had more naive CD4+ T cells, fewer expanded clones and increased TCR diversity, a pattern suggesting age selection. Because profiling used bulk unsorted PBMCs, naive and antigen-experienced compartments could not be compared conclusively. Estimates of total diversity from one million sequenced T cells were regarded as lower bounds and underestimates. Because donor CMV infection status was unknown, age-related changes in expanded clonotypes were potentially confounded. As age increased, observed TCR beta diversity per million T cells dropped in a roughly linear way, and a significant reduction was already evident by age 40. There was a strong correlation between observed TCR beta diversity and the percentage of naive T cells measured by flow cytometry.

V lost 0 bases and J lost 8 bases; the stretch between them is 19 bases long. CDR3 length: 16 amino acids, cysteine to phenylalanine. CDR3 DNA is the only sequence kept; it has 48 bases, read in frame from the first base. Based on the germline V gene, the CDR1 and CDR2 sequences are MNHEY and SVGAGI. This same sample was also taken into another study, of T cells of mothers and their children. The second publication reports: Donors were nine systemically healthy Caucasian individuals: three mothers and their six children. cDNA synthesis used all of the extracted RNA, with approximately 1.6 ug of RNA in each 15 ul reaction. In the second PCR, the M1S primer introduced both the sample barcodes and 2-4 random nucleotides. Each mother yielded over 9.5 million TCR beta CDR3 reads and each child a few million reads. Thymic selection shapes the output of TCR recombination in a similar way in related and unrelated pairs, and inherited differences have a minor effect. Normalized repertoire overlap was always found to be slightly, but never significantly, higher in related mother-child pairs than in unrelated mother-child pairs. With a sensitivity of approximately 100 clones per million clonotypes, no persistent microchimeric T cell clones were detected. To look for features that set related mother-child pairs apart from unrelated individuals, the researchers ran deep NGS to compare the TCR beta repertoires of mothers and children. The mean age was roughly 40 +/- 4 years for the mothers and about 10 +/- 4 years for the children. After adapters were ligated using NEBNext reagents, the libraries underwent 100+100 nt paired-end sequencing on an Illumina HiSeq 2000. Mother and child libraries were prepared a month apart and sequenced in separate runs to prevent cross-contamination. Between roughly 500,000 and 2,000,000 distinct TCR beta clonotypes were identified per donor. Naive TCR beta clonotypes were estimated from low-frequency clonotypes matched to each donor's FACS-determined naive share, without sorting.

The V and J genes are TRBV6-5 and TRBJ1-2; TRBD1 could be the D gene, as 6 bases match. The specimen sequenced was blood. The sequence was collected from a girl aged 2 to 10 in good health. The sequenced DNA is TGTGCCAGCAGTTACTCTGGGGGAAGCAGGGGATCCGGCTACACCTTC. This encodes CASSYSGGSRGSGYTF.